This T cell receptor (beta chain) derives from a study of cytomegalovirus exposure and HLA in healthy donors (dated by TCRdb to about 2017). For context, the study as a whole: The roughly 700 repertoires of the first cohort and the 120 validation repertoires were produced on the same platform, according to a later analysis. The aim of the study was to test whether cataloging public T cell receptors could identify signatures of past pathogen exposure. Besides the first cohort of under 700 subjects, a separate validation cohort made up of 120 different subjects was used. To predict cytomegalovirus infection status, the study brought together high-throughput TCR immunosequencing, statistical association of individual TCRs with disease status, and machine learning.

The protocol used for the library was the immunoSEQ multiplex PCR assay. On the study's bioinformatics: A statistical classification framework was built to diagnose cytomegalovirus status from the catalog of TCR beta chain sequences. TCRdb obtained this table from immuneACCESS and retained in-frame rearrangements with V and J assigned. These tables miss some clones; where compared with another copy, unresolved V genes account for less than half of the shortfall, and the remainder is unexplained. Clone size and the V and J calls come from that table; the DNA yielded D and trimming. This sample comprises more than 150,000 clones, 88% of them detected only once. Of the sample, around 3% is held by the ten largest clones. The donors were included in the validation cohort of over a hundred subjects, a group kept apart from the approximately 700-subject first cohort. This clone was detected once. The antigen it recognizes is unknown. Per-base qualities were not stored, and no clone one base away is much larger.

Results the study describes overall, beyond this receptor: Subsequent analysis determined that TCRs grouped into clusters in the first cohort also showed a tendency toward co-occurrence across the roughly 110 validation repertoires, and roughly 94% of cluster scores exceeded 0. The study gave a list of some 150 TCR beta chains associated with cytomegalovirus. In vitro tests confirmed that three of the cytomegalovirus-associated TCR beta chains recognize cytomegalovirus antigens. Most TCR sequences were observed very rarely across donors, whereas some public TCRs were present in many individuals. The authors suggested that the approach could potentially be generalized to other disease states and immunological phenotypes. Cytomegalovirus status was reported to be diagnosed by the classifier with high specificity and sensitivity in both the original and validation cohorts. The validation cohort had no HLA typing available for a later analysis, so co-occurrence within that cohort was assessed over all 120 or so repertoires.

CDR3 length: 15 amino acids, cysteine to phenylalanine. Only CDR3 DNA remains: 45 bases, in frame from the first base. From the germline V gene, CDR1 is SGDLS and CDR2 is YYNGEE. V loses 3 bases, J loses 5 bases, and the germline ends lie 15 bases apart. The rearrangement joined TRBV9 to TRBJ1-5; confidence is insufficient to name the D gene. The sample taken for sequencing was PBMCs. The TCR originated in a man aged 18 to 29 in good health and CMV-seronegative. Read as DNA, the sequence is TGTGCCAGCAGCGCCGGGGTCAGGAAAGATCAGCCCCAGCATTTT. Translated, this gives CASSAGVRKDQPQHF.